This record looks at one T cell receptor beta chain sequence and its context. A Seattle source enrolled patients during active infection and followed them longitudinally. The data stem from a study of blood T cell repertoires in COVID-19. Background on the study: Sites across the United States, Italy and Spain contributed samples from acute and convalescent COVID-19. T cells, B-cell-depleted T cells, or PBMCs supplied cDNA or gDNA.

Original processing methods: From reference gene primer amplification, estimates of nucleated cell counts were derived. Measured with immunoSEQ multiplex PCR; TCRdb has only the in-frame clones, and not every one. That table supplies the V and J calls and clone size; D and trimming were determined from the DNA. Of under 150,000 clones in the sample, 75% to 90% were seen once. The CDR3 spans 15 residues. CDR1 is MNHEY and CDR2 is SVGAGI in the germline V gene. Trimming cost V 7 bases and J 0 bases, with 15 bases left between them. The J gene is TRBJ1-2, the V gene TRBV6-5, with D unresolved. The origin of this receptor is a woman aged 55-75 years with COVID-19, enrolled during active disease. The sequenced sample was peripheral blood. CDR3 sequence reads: CASIRAGTPNYGYTF. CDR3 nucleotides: TGTGCCAGCATAAGGGCGGGAACACCTAACTATGGCTACACCTTC.